This TCR beta chain comes out of a study of T cell repertoires in cytomegalovirus infection. Across the study: Indications came from public TCR beta signatures; they pointed to CMV infection and to a matching HLA type.

Notes on this clonotype: Antigen unknown.

With V trimmed by 5 bases and J by 6 bases, 11 bases remained unmatched. Per the germline V gene, CDR1 is SEHNR and CDR2 is FQNEAQ (reference sequence). CDR3 length equals 18 residues. TCRdb recomputed calls from the reads with MiXCR, one row per CDR3 protein. Among about 350,000 distinct CDR3 sequences listed, approximately 30% were seen once. V usage is TRBV7-9 and J usage is TRBJ2-2, with TRBD2 matching over 14 bases. The sample consisted of cultured PBMCs, taken from culture after CMV antigen stimulation. This TCR was recovered from a human donor in good health (CMV status not recorded). Some clones in this sample may be carry-over from other donors' samples. CDR3 sequence reads: CASSPGTSGSLMSGELFF. As DNA, the CDR3 is TGTGCCAGCAGCCCCGGGACTAGCGGGAGCCTCATGTCCGGGGAGCTGTTTTTT. The variable domain in full, with the rest retrieved from reference TRBV7-9 and TRBJ2-2, is DTGVSQNPRHKITKRGQNVTFRCDPISEHNRLYWYRQTLGQGPEFLTYFQNEAQLEKSRLLSDRFSAERPKGSFSTLEIQRTEQGDSAMYLCASSPGTSGSLMSGELFFGEGSRLTVL.